The present entry profiles one T cell receptor beta chain with its context. The antigen remains undetermined. This sample is part of a study of T-cell memory formation after mild COVID-19. The study's findings and limits: Clones that shrank (day 15 to 85) were balanced CD4/CD8, whereas later expanders leaned CD4+.

Trimming cost V 3 bases and J 0 bases, with 9 bases left between them. The CDR3 covers 15 residues. TCRdb called the 5' RACE reads again in MiXCR, with one record for every CDR3 protein. The table lists 350,000 or so distinct CDR3 sequences, roughly 20% of them singletons. The origin of this receptor is an adult woman who had mild COVID-19 (a few samples of this study predate the infection). Cell type and time point are not known. V gene TRBV12-3 or TRBV12-4 combines with J gene TRBJ1-5; a possible D gene is TRBD1 (5 bases). Material for sequencing was PBMCs or a T cell subset sorted from them (not recorded which). CDR3 protein: CASSFGRVSNQPQHF. The CDR3 DNA follows: TGTGCCAGCAGTTTCGGCAGGGTTAGCAATCAGCCCCAGCATTTT.